Listed here are 22 T cell receptor beta chains from one sample, sequenced in a study of OX40 agonist ivuxolimab in advanced cancers. Profiling relied on immunoSEQ multiplex PCR, and the TCRdb table lists in-frame clones only, not all of them. This sample carries about 40,000 clones, approximately 78% of them seen once, and the ten largest clones take roughly 2%. The starting material was CD4+ or CD8+ T cells sorted from blood, obtained in a trial of the OX40 agonist ivuxolimab. Source of these receptors: an adult with an advanced solid tumor such as melanoma, head and neck, liver or kidney cancer.

The chain combines TRBV27 with TRBJ2-7, with 10 bases aligning to TRBD2. V gave up 5 bases and J gave up 4 bases; unmatched junction bases: 5. The CDR3 loop spans 14 amino acids. Per germline, CDR1 MNHEY and CDR2 SMNVEV (reference sequence). The CDR3 nucleotides are TGTGCCAGCAGTAAATCAGCGGGAGGGTACGAGCAGTACTTC. This translates into CASSKSAGGYEQYF.

The genes are TRBV2 and TRBJ1-5, with 8 bases matching TRBD1. J was trimmed by 3 bases and V by 4 bases; bases with no gene match: 5. CDR3 length: 15 residues. Germline CDR1 reads SNHLY; CDR2 reads FYNNEI. The CDR3 spells CASSGTGMFNQPQHF. The CDR3 DNA follows: TGTGCCAGCAGTGGGACAGGGATGTTCAATCAGCCCCAGCATTTT.

This clone has a single count. J is TRBJ2-1 and V is TRBV11-2, with D uncertain. V shed 0 bases and J shed 7 bases, with 13 bases lying between them. The CDR3 consists of 15 residues. Germline V CDR1 and CDR2: SGHAT, FQNNGV. The CDR3, as DNA: TGTGCCAGCAGCTTAGATTTCGGCCTATGGAATGAGCAGTTCTTC. As protein: CASSLDFGLWNEQFF.

The chain uses TRBV19 and TRBJ2-1, with a possible D match to TRBD2 (5 bases). Germline V gene data show CDR1 as LNHDA and CDR2 as SQIVND (reference sequence). CDR3 length: 14 amino acids. The V end lost 4 bases, the J end lost 5 bases, and 12 bases lay between the germline ends. CDR3 sequence: CASSTRRGDNEQFF. The CDR3 DNA is TGTGCCAGTAGTACCCGTCGGGGTGACAATGAGCAGTTCTTC.

The CDR3 nucleotides are TGTGCCAGCAGCCAAGATCAGGGGGCAGGGGCCTACGAGCAGTACTTC. Translation: CASSQDQGAGAYEQYF. The V call is TRBV4-2, the J call TRBJ2-7; TRBD1 agrees at 8 bases. The CDR3 has 16 residues. The V and J ends lost 0 bases and 2 bases, in that order; junction bases with no gene match: 6. Germline V gene sequence: CDR1 LGHNA, CDR2 YNFKEQ.

The DNA for the CDR3 is TGTGCCAGCACCGGACAGGGGCAAGAGACCCAGTACTTC. Translating gives CASTGQGQETQYF. The J gene is TRBJ2-5, the V gene TRBV27, with 9 bases fitting TRBD1. V shed 7 bases and J 2 bases; nucleotides not matched to a gene: 2. Looked up from germline, CDR1 is MNHEY and CDR2 is SMNVEV (reference sequence). The CDR3 runs to 13 residues.

This chain uses TRBV28 with TRBJ2-6; the D is unclear. Germline V gives CDR1 MDHEN, CDR2 SYDVKM. V was cut by 6 bases and J by 2 bases, with 11 bases left in between. The CDR3 runs to 15 residues. This chain's CDR3 is CASRQPGTGANVLTF. The CDR3 DNA reads TGTGCCAGCAGACAGCCAGGTACTGGGGCCAACGTCCTGACTTTC. Full variable domain (outside the CDR3, taken from reference TRBV28 and TRBJ2-6): DVKVTQSSRYLVKRTGEKVFLECVQDMDHENMFWYRQDPGLGLRLIYFSYDVKMKEKGDIPEGYSVSREKKERFSLILESASTNQTSMYLCASRQPGTGANVLTFGAGSRLTVL.

The table lists this clone with a few counts. CDR3 protein: CASRGEAYTEAFF. DNA of the CDR3: TGTGCCAGCCGGGGGGAGGCGTACACTGAAGCTTTCTTT. The V and J genes are TRBV10-3 and TRBJ1-1; TRBD1 is a possible D gene (5 bases). V dropped 10 bases and J dropped 3 bases, with 15 bases sitting between them. The CDR3 has 13 amino acids. Per germline, CDR1 ENHRY and CDR2 SYGVKD.

The chain has TRBV5-6 and TRBJ1-5; the D is unclear. V lost 5 bases and J lost 3, with 15 bases in between. The CDR3 sequence is 15 residues long. The germline CDR1 and CDR2 sequences are SGHDT and YYEEEE. The CDR3 is CASRLFGRNNQPQHF. CDR3 coding DNA: TGTGCCAGCAGATTGTTCGGCAGGAACAATCAGCCCCAGCATTTT.

This clone was seen a handful of times. V and J are TRBV4-1 and TRBJ2-7, with 8 bases matching TRBD2. This CDR3 is built from 14 residues. The V segment lost 4 bases and the J segment 3 bases; nucleotides outside the gene matches: 5. CDR1 and CDR2 (germline): MGHRA, YSYEKL. The CDR3 loop reads CASSPASGYYEQYF. In DNA, the CDR3 is TGCGCCAGCAGCCCGGCTAGCGGGTACTACGAGCAGTACTTC.

The chain couples TRBV29-1 to TRBJ2-3, with TRBD2 matching 15 bases. CDR1 is SQVTM and CDR2 is ANQGSEA in the germline V gene. V lost 6 bases, J lost 5 bases, and 6 bases stayed unmatched. This CDR3 comprises 15 residues. The CDR3 protein is CSVLGLAGGIDTQYF. In nucleotides, the CDR3 is TGCAGCGTCCTTGGACTAGCGGGGGGGATAGATACGCAGTATTTT.

This chain uses TRBV7-6 with TRBJ2-7; D is perhaps TRBD1 (5 bases). The CDR3 runs to 15 residues. The V end was cut by 5 bases, the J end by 2 bases, with 16 bases between. Germline V CDR1 and CDR2: SGHVS, FNYEAQ. In nucleotides, the CDR3 is TGTGCCAGCAGCCTATGGGGCAATGGGGCCTACGAGCAGTACTTC. This translates into CASSLWGNGAYEQYF.

This clone was observed a single time. The chain uses TRBV7-3 and TRBJ2-7; D tentatively fits TRBD1 or TRBD2 (5 bases each). The CDR3 consists of 13 residues. Trimming shortened V by 5 bases and J by 3 bases, and 11 bases separated the two germline ends. Per the germline V gene, CDR1 is SGHTA and CDR2 is FQGTGA. Here the CDR3 reads CASSRGVGYEQYF. CDR3 nucleotide sequence: TGTGCCAGCAGCAGGGGAGTAGGCTACGAGCAGTACTTC. The complete variable domain, with remaining parts taken from reference TRBV7-3 and TRBJ2-7, reads GAGVSQTPSNKVTEKGKYVELRCDPISGHTALYWYRQSLGQGPEFLIYFQGTGAADDSGLPNDRFFAVRPEGSVSTLKIQRTERGDSAVYLCASSRGVGYEQYFGPGTRLTVT.

The chain has TRBV6-6 and TRBJ1-5; D is unclear. Germline V CDR1 and CDR2: MNHNY, SVGAGI (reference sequence). This CDR3 spans 13 amino acids. V lost 2 bases to trimming and J lost 2 bases, with 4 bases between them. In DNA, the CDR3 is TGTGCCAGCAGTTACGGACGCAATCAGCCCCAGCATTTT. The encoded protein is CASSYGRNQPQHF.

The chain uses TRBV10-3 and TRBJ2-5; D might be TRBD1 (6 bases). V gave up 4 bases and J gave up 5 bases, with 17 bases separating them. This CDR3 is built from 15 residues. Germline CDR1 ENHRY, CDR2 SYGVKD. The CDR3 DNA reads TGTGCCATCAGTGTAGGGGACACTTTCTTGGAGACCCAGTACTTC. Encoded protein: CAISVGDTFLETQYF.

The V gene is TRBV2, the J gene TRBJ1-5; D unresolved. Germline V gene sequence: CDR1 SNHLY, CDR2 FYNNEI. The CDR3 has 13 residues. Trimming removed 6 bases at V and 1 base at J, with 7 bases between. The CDR3 loop reads CASRGMSNQPQHF. In nucleotides, the CDR3 is TGTGCCAGCAGGGGAATGAGCAATCAGCCCCAGCATTTT.

This clone has a handful of counts. The J gene is TRBJ1-6, the V gene TRBV2, with TRBD1 as a possible D gene (6 bases). This CDR3 spans 12 amino acids. Germline lookup yields CDR1 SNHLY and CDR2 FYNNEI. Trimming removed 6 bases at V and 9 bases at J, with 9 bases between. The CDR3 coding sequence is TGTGCCAGCAGCAGGGGTTCTTCACCCCTCCACTTT. Its translation: CASSRGSSPLHF.

Regarding this clone: One end of the junction varies from germline; a read error may be responsible. The rearrangement uses TRBV10-1 and TRBJ2-3; 9 bases line up with TRBD2. Germline V gene lookup returns CDR1 WNHNN and CDR2 SYGVQD (reference sequence). The length of the CDR3 is 13 residues. The CDR3 region is CASAGTSKDTQYF. CDR3 bases: TGCGCCAGTGCCGGGACTAGCAAAGATACGCAGTATTTT.

This chain joins TRBV7-9 and TRBJ1-1; D unclear. V was shortened by 3 bases and J by 1 base, with 12 bases between the two germline ends. CDR1 SEHNR and CDR2 FQNEAQ come from the germline V gene (reference sequence). The CDR3 consists of 15 residues. CDR3 DNA sequence: TGTGCCAGCAGCTTGCAGACGGACCGGAACACTGAAGCTTTCTTT. Its protein is CASSLQTDRNTEAFF.

The CDR3: CASSQGGGIYEQYF. CDR3 bases: TGCGCCAGCAGCCAAGGGGGCGGGATCTACGAGCAGTACTTC. This sequence joins TRBV5-1 and TRBJ2-7, with D possibly being TRBD1 (7 bases). Germline values: CDR1 SGHRS, CDR2 YFSETQ. The CDR3 has 14 residues. V lost 4 bases and J lost 3, with 14 bases in between.

The rearrangement links TRBV4-1 to TRBJ1-1; 8 bases agree with TRBD1. CDR3 length: 15 residues. Germline CDR1 and CDR2: MGHRA and YSYEKL. V lost 4 bases to trimming and J lost 2 bases; unmatched junction nucleotides: 6. As DNA, the CDR3 is TGCGCCAGCAGCCCCCCGGACAGGGCCAACACTGAAGCTTTCTTT. Translation gives CASSPPDRANTEAFF.

This clone is medium-sized within its sample. J is TRBJ1-1 and V is TRBV11-2, with 11 nucleotides matching TRBD1. This CDR3 has 15 residues. CDR1 and CDR2 (germline): SGHAT, FQNNGV. V lost 6 bases to trimming and J lost 1 base; unmatched junction nucleotides: 4. The DNA of the CDR3 is TGTGCCAGCAGAAAGGGACAGGGGGGGAACACTGAAGCTTTCTTT. Translation: CASRKGQGGNTEAFF.